This T cell receptor (beta chain) originates from a study of blood T cell repertoires in COVID-19 (dated by TCRdb to the early 2020s). Concerning the study at large: The collaborator samples originated in the United States, Italy and Spain and spanned the acute and convalescent phases of COVID-19. Where HLA class I and class II types were available, the types were taken from metadata supplied by the sample provider, not from assay-based typing. Nearly every sample came with metadata listing a de-identified subject ID, COVID-19 status, age in years and sex. The prospective study material was composed of cDNA or gDNA derived from T cells, B-cell-depleted T cells, or PBMCs. The repertoires were made available in a free public database intended to serve as a resource for research on the immune response to SARS-CoV-2. Samples were obtained from the ongoing ImmuneRACE study (first 160 participants) and from about 1,300 subjects provided by 6 global collaborators. Deeply sampled blood TCRbeta repertoires from subjects exposed to, actively infected with, or recovered from COVID-19 were included in the dataset.

CDR1 and CDR2, per the germline V gene, are SQVTM and ANQGSEA. Spanning cysteine to phenylalanine, the CDR3 consists of 14 amino acids. Only CDR3 DNA is held: 42 bases, read in frame from base 1. The germline ends are 9 bases apart after V is trimmed by 2 bases and J by 0 bases. The immunoSEQ Assay, a bias-controlled multiplex PCR, was used to amplify TCRbeta CDR3 regions from genomic DNA. In the original analysis: Within the assay, amplification of reference gene primers was used to estimate how many nucleated cells each sample contained. To quantify the absolute abundance of each unique TCRbeta CDR3 rearrangement, sequence reads were collapsed and filtered. For each sample, productive Simpson clonality was calculated by taking the square root of Simpson's diversity index across productive rearrangements. Held by TCRdb, this immuneACCESS table contains in-frame sequences only and omits some clones. Under half of the omission traces to an unresolved V gene where checked; the cause of the rest is unknown. V and J calls plus clone size are reproduced from that table; the DNA served to infer D and trimming. Recorded for this sample are approximately 130,000 clones; 75% to 90% of them occurred a single time. Around 16% of the sample lies in the top ten.

A second Seattle source provided samples from volunteer blood donors who had recovered from COVID-19. Each collaborating institution followed its own protocols to collect whole blood in K2EDTA tubes. For TCRbeta analysis, collaborators shipped samples as frozen whole blood, isolated PBMCs, or DNA extracted from either of those sample types. The research as a whole found: Clinical and demographic metadata were provided uncurated, with the amount varying by source and participant.

To note about this clone: The clone's antigen remains unknown. Base-call qualities are not available, and no considerably larger clone is one nucleotide away.

The chain is encoded by TRBV29-1 joined to TRBJ2-3; no confident D gene assignment can be made. The sample was peripheral blood. This sequence originates from a woman in her fifties or sixties who had recovered from COVID-19. The DNA reads as follows: TGCAGCGTTGAAATAATATCTAGCACAGATACGCAGTATTTT. Its translation is CSVEIISSTDTQYF.